Below are 23 T cell receptor beta chains sequenced from a single sample in a study of Tregs in tolerant kidney transplant recipients. Assay: immunoSEQ multiplex PCR; the TCRdb copy retains only in-frame clones and omits some. Of about 240,000 clones listed, 65% to 85% are singletons. Sequences were obtained from CD4+ T cells from blood. The receptors were gathered from a human donor in good health.

This chain links TRBV5-1 with TRBJ1-3, with D unresolved. Deletions cut 2 bases from V and 0 bases from J, with 12 bases between. The CDR3 runs to 16 residues. Germline CDR1 reads SGHRS; CDR2 reads YFSETQ. In nucleotides, the CDR3 is TGCGCCAGCAGCTTCTTGCCAGTAACCTCTGGAAACACCATATATTTT. Protein product: CASSFLPVTSGNTIYF.

The chain employs TRBV4-2 and TRBJ2-2; D not resolved. V lost 4 bases and J 0 bases, leaving 6 bases between the germline ends. This CDR3 has 14 residues. Germline values: CDR1 LGHNA, CDR2 YNFKEQ. In nucleotides, the CDR3 is TGTGCCAGCAGCCTCCGGACGAACACCGGGGAGCTGTTTTTT. It yields the protein CASSLRTNTGELFF.

CDR3 in DNA: TGTGCCAGCGAAAGGCAGAGAAATGAAAAACTGTTTTTT. Its translation is CASERQRNEKLFF. The J gene is TRBJ1-4, the V gene TRBV7-9; D gene ambiguous. CDR1 and CDR2 (germline): SEHNR, FQNEAQ (reference sequence). This CDR3 contains 13 residues. Between the trimmed V and J ends, which lost 8 bases and 5 bases, there was a span of 12 bases.

V gene TRBV7-9 combines with J gene TRBJ2-1, with TRBD1 matching 11 bases. V was pared by 4 bases and J by 4 bases, with 6 bases of the junction left unmatched. The V gene's germline CDR1 is SEHNR and CDR2 FQNEAQ (reference sequence). The CDR3 spans 16 residues. The CDR3 nucleotides read TGTGCCAGCAGCTCTTGGGACAGGGGGAATTACAATGAGCAGTTCTTC. Protein sequence: CASSSWDRGNYNEQFF.

The V call is TRBV5-1, the J call TRBJ2-5, with D unclear. Germline V gene lookup returns CDR1 SGHRS and CDR2 YFSETQ. The CDR3 extends over 14 amino acids. Trimming removed 2 bases from V and 0 bases from J, with 8 bases in between. The CDR3: CASSFATHQETQYF. CDR3 coding DNA: TGCGCCAGCAGCTTTGCGACACACCAAGAGACCCAGTACTTC.

This clone was seen a single time. This chain connects TRBV5-1 to TRBJ2-5, with D perhaps matching TRBD1 (6 bases). The DNA end is more similar to TRBJ2-7, so the J call may be wrong. This CDR3 is 15 amino acids long. Germline CDR1 is SGHRS and CDR2 is YFSETQ. Here the CDR3 DNA reads TGCGCCAGCAGCTTGAGACAGGCGGAACCCTACGAGCAGTACTTC. Translation gives CASSLRQAEPYEQYF.

This chain joins TRBV18 and TRBJ1-2; no reliable D call. In germline, CDR1 is KGHSH, CDR2 LQKENI. This CDR3 is 17 amino acids long. The germline V and J ends were trimmed by 0 bases and 1 base, with 15 bases remaining between them. In nucleotides, the CDR3 is TGTGCCAGCTCACCACCGTGGCAGTCGGGAATTAACTATGGCTACACCTTC. Its translation: CASSPPWQSGINYGYTF.

The chain couples TRBV2 to TRBJ2-6; TRBD1 matches at 9 bases. Looked up from germline, CDR1 is SNHLY and CDR2 is FYNNEI. The trim removed 5 bases at V and 0 bases at J, leaving 11 bases unmatched. The CDR3 consists of 19 residues. This CDR3 is CASSQDRGYWASGANVLTF. CDR3 DNA sequence: TGTGCCAGCAGTCAGGACAGGGGTTACTGGGCCTCTGGGGCCAACGTCCTGACTTTC.

The rearrangement joins TRBV29-1 to TRBJ1-1; no clear D. The V gene lost 0 bases and the J gene lost 6 bases, with 11 bases spanning the gap. The germline CDR1 and CDR2 sequences are SQVTM and ANQGSEA. CDR3 size: 13 residues. The CDR3 loop is CSVEEGSFAEAFF. In DNA form, the CDR3 reads TGCAGCGTTGAAGAGGGCAGCTTCGCTGAAGCTTTCTTT.

The chain has TRBV5-1 and TRBJ1-4; no clear D gene. Trimming shortened V by 0 bases and J by 3 bases, and 6 bases separated the two germline ends. Germline CDR1 reads SGHRS; CDR2 reads YFSETQ. The CDR3 totals 14 residues. CDR3 amino acids: CASSLVAANEKLFF. The CDR3 nucleotides read TGCGCCAGCAGCTTGGTGGCAGCTAATGAAAAACTGTTTTTT.

V usage is TRBV19 and J usage is TRBJ1-3; D is possibly TRBD1 (5 bases). CDR1 and CDR2 from the germline V gene are LNHDA and SQIVND (reference sequence). The CDR3 is 14 amino acids. Trimming cost V 5 bases and J 0 bases, with 8 bases left between them. DNA of the CDR3: TGTGCCAGTAGTCCGACAGTCTCTGGAAACACCATATATTTT. It codes for CASSPTVSGNTIYF.

This chain links TRBV11-1 with TRBJ2-7; D may be TRBD2 (6 bases). The germline V and J ends were trimmed by 5 bases and 3 bases, with 14 bases remaining between them. CDR3 length: 14 amino acids. Per the germline V gene, CDR1 is SGHAT and CDR2 is FQDESV (reference sequence). CDR3 coding DNA: TGTGCCAGCAGCCGGGGGATCTCGGACTACGAGCAGTACTTC. Translating gives CASSRGISDYEQYF.

This clone was recorded only once. This sequence joins TRBV19 and TRBJ2-7; TRBD2 might be the D (5 bases). Germline V CDR1 and CDR2: LNHDA, SQIVND (reference sequence). The CDR3 consists of 13 residues. V lost 6 bases, J lost 2 bases, and 11 bases lay in between. The CDR3 bases are TGTGCCAGTAGAAGGGAGTCCCCCTACGAGCAGTACTTC. Translated, it gives CASRRESPYEQYF. Combining the CDR3 with reference TRBV19 and TRBJ2-7 gives the whole variable domain DGGITQSPKYLFRKEGQNVTLSCEQNLNHDAMYWYRQDPGQGLRLIYYSQIVNDFQKGDIAEGYSVSREKKESFPLTVTSAQKNPTAFYLCASRRESPYEQYFGPGTRLTVT.

The chain has TRBV7-2 and TRBJ1-6; TRBD1 might be the D (6 bases). CDR1 and CDR2 (germline): SGHTA, FQGNSA. V lost 6 bases and J 11 bases, leaving 17 bases between the germline ends. The CDR3 length is 14 residues. Written as DNA, the CDR3 is TGTGCCAGCAGGGCATATACAGGGAAACCACCCCTCCACTTT. Translating it yields CASRAYTGKPPLHF.

The chain employs TRBV6-5 and TRBJ2-6; D may be TRBD1 (5 bases). With 4 bases removed from V and 4 bases from J, the gap between germline ends came to 11 bases. Looked up from germline, CDR1 is MNHEY and CDR2 is SVGAGI. This CDR3 region has 15 residues. The CDR3 reads CASSWGSRGANVLTF. CDR3 in DNA: TGTGCCAGCAGTTGGGGCTCCAGAGGGGCCAACGTCCTGACTTTC.

The rearrangement links TRBV19 to TRBJ2-3; TRBD1 might be the D (6 bases). Looked up from germline, CDR1 is LNHDA and CDR2 is SQIVND (reference sequence). Trimming took 3 bases from V and 5 from J, leaving 12 bases between them. The CDR3 runs 14 residues. CDR3 in amino acids: CASSMLGAGDTQYF. The CDR3 nucleotides are TGTGCCAGTAGTATGCTGGGGGCGGGAGATACGCAGTATTTT.

V and J are TRBV4-1 and TRBJ2-1; 9 positions match TRBD2. The length of the CDR3 is 15 residues. The V and J ends lost 1 base and 5 bases, in that order; junction bases with no gene match: 3. CDR1 MGHRA and CDR2 YSYEKL come from the germline V gene. In nucleotides, the CDR3 is TGCGCCAGCAGCCAAGGGCTAGCGGGAAACAATGAGCAGTTCTTC. It yields the protein CASSQGLAGNNEQFF.

This chain uses TRBV19 with TRBJ2-2; the match to TRBD1 covers 7 bases. The germline V gene encodes CDR1 LNHDA and CDR2 SQIVND (reference sequence). The J segment lost 2 bases and the V segment lost 7 bases, leaving 10 bases of the junction unmatched. The CDR3 has 16 amino acids. As DNA, the CDR3 is TGTGCCAGTACCGATCCGGGACAGACAAACACCGGGGAGCTGTTTTTT. It codes for CASTDPGQTNTGELFF.

The chain is built from TRBV14 and TRBJ1-4; tentatively, D is TRBD1 (6 bases). Trimming removed 6 bases from V and 8 bases from J, with 16 bases in between. This CDR3 is 14 amino acids long. Looked up from germline, CDR1 is SGHDN and CDR2 is FVKESK. The CDR3 bases are TGTGCCAGCAGACAGGGCGGATTGGGCGAAAAACTGTTTTTT. Amino acids: CASRQGGLGEKLFF. Full variable domain (missing parts from reference TRBV14 and TRBJ1-4): EAGVTQFPSHSVIEKGQTVTLRCDPISGHDNLYWYRRVMGKEIKFLLHFVKESKQDESGMPNNRFLAERTGGTYSTLKVQPAELEDSGVYFCASRQGGLGEKLFFGSGTQLSVL.

Here the CDR3 reads CASSERQFPGEGGYTF. The CDR3 region has the DNA TGTGCCAGCAGTGAACGACAGTTTCCCGGGGAGGGTGGCTACACCTTC. This chain connects TRBV25-1 to TRBJ1-2, with D maybe TRBD1 (5 bases). CDR1 and CDR2 (germline): MGHDK, SYGVNS. The CDR3 has 16 residues. V was shortened by 2 bases and J by 7 bases, with 20 bases between the two germline ends.

The chain employs TRBV11-3 and TRBJ2-1; D perhaps matches TRBD1 (6 bases). CDR1 SGHNT and CDR2 YENEEA come from the germline V gene. The V gene lost 5 bases and the J gene lost 6 bases, with 11 bases spanning the gap. The CDR3 runs 13 residues. CDR3 nucleotide sequence: TGTGCCAGCAGCCAGCAACAGGGCAATGAGCAGTTCTTC. The encoded protein is CASSQQQGNEQFF.

The chain is built from TRBV4-1 and TRBJ2-7, with TRBD2 identical over 11 bases. The CDR3 consists of 15 residues. The trim removed 3 bases at V and 4 bases at J, leaving 5 bases unmatched. The germline CDR1 and CDR2 sequences are MGHRA and YSYEKL. The CDR3, as DNA: TGCGCCAGCAGCCACCCGACTAGCGGGACTTACGAGCAGTACTTC. Its protein is CASSHPTSGTYEQYF.

The rearrangement links TRBV29-1 to TRBJ2-3; weak D call: TRBD1 (5 bases). Between the trimmed V and J ends, which lost 3 bases and 1 base, there was a span of 14 bases. The CDR3 loop spans 15 amino acids. Germline V gene lookup returns CDR1 SQVTM and CDR2 ANQGSEA. DNA for the CDR3: TGCAGCGTTGATTCGTCAGGGTACGGCACAGATACGCAGTATTTT. The encoded protein is CSVDSSGYGTDTQYF.